This TCR beta chain was sequenced in a study of OX40 agonist ivuxolimab in advanced cancers. On this clone itself: Antigen unknown.

TCRdb keeps only in-frame clones here, not all; method: immunoSEQ multiplex PCR. The sample has roughly 76,000 clones; more than 85% are singletons. In germline, CDR1 is LNHDA, CDR2 SQIVND (reference sequence). With 3 bases removed from V and 3 bases from J, the gap between germline ends came to 9 bases. This CDR3 region has 13 residues. Study observations and caveats: Nonresponders, in some cases, also had low normalized T-cell clonal expansion.

The receptor's source is an adult with an advanced solid tumor such as melanoma, head and neck, liver or kidney cancer. The chain uses TRBV19 and TRBJ2-7; D gene unclear. Here the sequenced sample was CD4+ or CD8+ T cells sorted from blood, taken in a trial of the OX40 agonist ivuxolimab. Here the CDR3 reads CASSIGQNYEQYF. DNA for the CDR3: TGTGCCAGTAGTATTGGGCAAAACTACGAGCAGTACTTC.